The 26 T cell receptor beta chains presented below share a single source sample, sequenced in a study of neurological immune-mediated disorders. MiXCR was run by TCRdb on the 5' RACE reads, yielding one entry per CDR3 protein. The data hold approximately 18,000 distinct CDR3 sequences, with more than 3% observed a single time. The sequencing sample was made of CD8+ T cells from blood. Receptor source: a woman aged 35 to 49 in good health.

This clonotype was recorded many times. The chain links TRBV6-2 or TRBV6-3 to TRBJ2-1; 7 bases are shared with TRBD2. The CDR3 length is 15 residues. The germline CDR1 and CDR2 sequences are MNHEY and SVGEGT. The trim removed 2 bases at V and 4 bases at J, leaving 5 bases unmatched. As DNA, the CDR3 is TGTGCCAGCAGTTACGGGCTAGCGGAGTACAATGAGCAGTTCTTC. Residues: CASSYGLAEYNEQFF.

This clonotype showed up many times. V and J are TRBV5-1 and TRBJ2-1; 13 bases agree with TRBD2. This CDR3 is built from 14 residues. The J segment lost 9 bases and the V segment lost 7 bases, leaving 7 bases of the junction unmatched. Germline CDR1 is SGHRS and CDR2 is YFSETQ. CDR3 nucleotides: TGCGCCAGCGGTTGGACTAGCGGGAGTGGTGAGCAGTTCTTC. Amino acid sequence: CASGWTSGSGEQFF.

This clonotype was observed at least ten times. The rearrangement uses TRBV6-2 or TRBV6-3 and TRBJ1-1; D gene ambiguous. This CDR3 has 14 amino acids. The germline V and J ends were trimmed by 3 bases and 5 bases, with 13 bases remaining between them. Germline V gives CDR1 MNHEY, CDR2 SVGEGT. This CDR3 is CASSYRRDKTEAFF. The CDR3 DNA reads TGTGCCAGCAGTTATCGACGCGACAAAACTGAAGCTTTCTTT.

This clonotype was seen ten or more times. CDR3 nucleotides: TGCGCCTGTCGACTAGCGGGTGTCACCGGGGAGCTGTTTTTT. Its protein is CACRLAGVTGELFF. J is TRBJ2-2 and V is TRBV10-2; 10 nucleotides line up with TRBD2. The J segment lost 4 bases and the V segment lost 11 bases, leaving 7 bases of the junction unmatched. There are 14 residues in the CDR3. Germline values: CDR1 WSHSY, CDR2 SAAADI.

This clonotype was counted many times. V usage is TRBV9 and J usage is TRBJ2-1; D is unclear. This CDR3 has 13 residues. With 0 bases removed from V and 5 bases from J, the gap between germline ends came to 6 bases. The germline CDR1 and CDR2 sequences are SGDLS and YYNGEE. The CDR3 DNA is TGTGCCAGCAGCGTAGAAAAACACAATGAGCAGTTCTTC. It specifies CASSVEKHNEQFF.

This clonotype was seen at least ten times. This chain uses TRBV6-4 with TRBJ2-1, with 11 positions matching TRBD2. V gave up 2 bases and J gave up 7 bases; unmatched junction bases: 1. CDR3 length: 14 residues. Per germline, CDR1 MRHNA and CDR2 SNTAGT. The CDR3 is CASSDGTSGNEQFF. DNA of the CDR3: TGTGCCAGCAGTGACGGGACTAGCGGTAATGAGCAGTTCTTC.

By sample fraction, this clonotype is medium-sized. CDR3 in amino acids: CSASERAGGPYEQYF. Written as DNA, the CDR3 is TGCAGTGCTTCGGAGAGAGCGGGAGGGCCCTACGAGCAGTACTTC. J is TRBJ2-7 and V is TRBV20-1; TRBD2 matches at 10 bases. Germline loops: CDR1 DFQATT, CDR2 SNEGSKA (reference sequence). V dropped 5 bases and J dropped 2; count of bases not matched to a gene: 9. The CDR3 has 15 residues.

This clonotype was detected many times. The chain joins TRBV20-1 to TRBJ1-1; D gene uncertain. The CDR3 sequence is 13 residues long. Per the germline V gene, CDR1 is DFQATT and CDR2 is SNEGSKA (reference sequence). V lost 1 base, J lost 1 base, and 7 bases lay in between. The CDR3 DNA sequence: TGCAGTGCTAGAGCTCCGGGGAACACTGAAGCTTTCTTT. Its translation: CSARAPGNTEAFF.

This clonotype was counted ten times or more. The chain carries TRBV7-8 and TRBJ2-7; 10 bases are shared with TRBD2. Looked up from germline, CDR1 is SGHVS and CDR2 is FQNEAQ. With V trimmed by 5 bases and J by 4 bases, 11 bases remained unmatched. The CDR3 has 16 amino acids. In nucleotides, the CDR3 is TGTGCCAGCAGCCCAGGGCCTAGCGGGAGTCCTTACGAGCAGTACTTC. This sequence encodes CASSPGPSGSPYEQYF.

This clonotype was observed many times. The chain combines TRBV15 with TRBJ2-7, with D possibly being TRBD1 (6 bases). This CDR3 is built from 15 residues. Germline lookup yields CDR1 LNHNV and CDR2 YYDKDF (reference sequence). Trimming removed 0 bases from V and 2 bases from J, with 11 bases in between. The CDR3 loop is CATSRDRDIAYEQYF. The DNA of the CDR3 is TGTGCCACCAGCAGAGATCGGGACATAGCCTACGAGCAGTACTTC.

There are many counts of this clonotype. This sequence joins TRBV28 and TRBJ1-4; D not resolved. The CDR3 has 13 amino acids. Germline CDR1 and CDR2: MDHEN and SYDVKM. V lost 3 bases, J lost 13 bases, and 15 bases lay in between. This CDR3 is CASSFGLRAGLFF. As DNA, the CDR3 is TGTGCCAGCAGTTTTGGGCTACGGGCGGGACTGTTTTTT.

Ten or more counts support this clonotype. The chain joins TRBV7-6 to TRBJ2-7; tentatively, D is TRBD2 (5 bases). Germline V gene sequence: CDR1 SGHVS, CDR2 FNYEAQ. Trimming pared 0 bases from V and 5 bases from J, leaving 8 bases between. This CDR3 region has 13 residues. CDR3 coding DNA: TGTGCCAGCAGCTTAGCGCAGAGGGACGAGCAGTACTTC. This codes for CASSLAQRDEQYF.

This clonotype has a count of ten or more. The chain carries TRBV20-1 and TRBJ2-5; 13 bases match TRBD2. This CDR3 is 17 amino acids long. In germline, CDR1 is DFQATT, CDR2 SNEGSKA (reference sequence). The V segment lost 5 bases and the J segment 5 bases; nucleotides outside the gene matches: 14. Written as DNA, the CDR3 is TGCAGTGCTCGCACTAGCGGGAGGGATGCCCCCTTGGAGACCCAGTACTTC. Translating it yields CSARTSGRDAPLETQYF.

This clonotype was observed at least ten times. The chain joins TRBV7-2 to TRBJ1-5; tentative D call: TRBD1 (5 bases). Trimming cost V 1 base and J 6 bases, with 10 bases left between them. The germline CDR1 and CDR2 sequences are SGHTA and FQGNSA. CDR3 length equals 14 residues. The CDR3: CASSLDPGVQPQHF. CDR3 in DNA: TGTGCCAGCAGCTTAGACCCGGGGGTTCAGCCCCAGCATTTT.

This clonotype was seen repeatedly, ten times or more. The chain carries TRBV6-5 and TRBJ2-7, with TRBD1 identical over 8 bases. Per the germline V gene, CDR1 is MNHEY and CDR2 is SVGAGI. The CDR3 is 14 amino acids. Losses at the gene ends were 0 bases for V and 6 bases for J; bases not matched to a gene: 4. CDR3 bases: TGTGCCAGCAGTTACTCTGGACAGGGAGGCGAGCAGTACTTC. Translation: CASSYSGQGGEQYF.

This clonotype showed up many times. This chain joins TRBV20-1 and TRBJ1-3; D is unclear. The germline V and J ends were trimmed by 1 base and 0 bases, with 10 bases remaining between them. This CDR3 is built from 15 residues. Germline values: CDR1 DFQATT, CDR2 SNEGSKA (reference sequence). CDR3 DNA sequence: TGCAGTGCTAGAGTTCTGTCCGACTCTGGAAACACCATATATTTT. It specifies CSARVLSDSGNTIYF.

At least ten counts were recorded for this clonotype. The chain recombines TRBV28 with TRBJ2-3; 10 nucleotides agree with TRBD2. CDR1 is MDHEN, CDR2 SYDVKM, per germline. The ends lost 2 bases at V and 2 bases at J; junction bases unmatched: 4. This CDR3 is 16 amino acids long. As DNA, the CDR3 is TGTGCCAGCAGTTTAGGTGGACTAGCGGTCACAGATACGCAGTATTTT. Its translation: CASSLGGLAVTDTQYF.

This clonotype has at least ten counts. This sequence joins TRBV4-3 and TRBJ2-7; TRBD1 might be the D (5 bases). V lost 0 bases, J lost 2 bases, and 11 bases lay in between. The CDR3 is made up of 15 amino acids. CDR1 is LGHNA, CDR2 YSLEER, per germline. CDR3 sequence: CASSQDWQGPYEQYF. As DNA, the CDR3 is TGCGCCAGCAGCCAAGATTGGCAGGGCCCCTACGAGCAGTACTTC.

This clonotype came up many times. The chain couples TRBV5-1 to TRBJ2-5; D gene uncertain. Germline V gene data show CDR1 as SGHRS and CDR2 as YFSETQ. V was shortened by 5 bases and J by 0 bases, with 11 bases between the two germline ends. This CDR3 contains 14 residues. As DNA, the CDR3 is TGCGCCAGCAGAAAAGGTGAAAACCAAGAGACCCAGTACTTC. The encoded protein is CASRKGENQETQYF.

This clonotype was observed many times. This sequence joins TRBV20-1 and TRBJ2-7, with D hard to call. Per germline, CDR1 DFQATT and CDR2 SNEGSKA (reference sequence). V was pared by 8 bases and J by 0 bases, with 23 bases between. This CDR3 spans 16 amino acids. CDR3: CSTPWKNAVSSYEQYF. For the CDR3, the DNA is TGCAGTACCCCTTGGAAAAACGCGGTTAGCTCCTACGAGCAGTACTTC.

In its sample, this clonotype was seen many times. The chain employs TRBV5-6 and TRBJ2-2, with no clear D. The CDR3 is 13 residues long. Germline loops: CDR1 SGHDT, CDR2 YYEEEE. Trimming removed 0 bases from V and 1 base from J, with 1 base in between. In DNA form, the CDR3 reads TGTGCCAGCAGCTTGGGGAACACCGGGGAGCTGTTTTTT. As protein: CASSLGNTGELFF.

This clonotype was seen ten or more times. The genes are TRBV7-3 and TRBJ1-1; TRBD1 agrees at 7 bases. V lost 0 bases to trimming and J lost 1 base; unmatched junction nucleotides: 2. The CDR3 runs 15 residues. The V gene's germline CDR1 is SGHTA and CDR2 FQGTGA. Here the CDR3 DNA reads TGTGCCAGCAGCTTAACTGGGACAGCGAACACTGAAGCTTTCTTT. Translation: CASSLTGTANTEAFF.

This clonotype came up many times. The J gene is TRBJ2-4, the V gene TRBV7-6, with a weak D call TRBD1 (6 bases). CDR1 and CDR2 from the germline V gene are SGHVS and FNYEAQ. V gave up 1 base and J gave up 3 bases, with 13 bases separating them. The CDR3 contains 16 residues. CDR3 in DNA: TGTGCCAGCAGCTTAGTGCACAGGGTGGACAAAAACATTCAGTACTTC. Its protein product is CASSLVHRVDKNIQYF.

This clonotype was observed many times. V is TRBV5-1 and J is TRBJ2-1, with D hard to call. CDR1 and CDR2 (germline): SGHRS, YFSETQ. V shed 2 bases and J shed 2 bases, with 11 bases lying between them. This CDR3 is built from 15 residues. The CDR3 is CASSLLDGAYNEQFF. Written as DNA, the CDR3 is TGCGCCAGCAGCTTACTGGACGGAGCCTACAATGAGCAGTTCTTC.

This clonotype has at least ten counts. V and J are TRBV28 and TRBJ1-1; D gene uncertain. The ends were cut back, 7 bases at V and 1 base at J, with 16 bases in the middle. Germline V gene lookup returns CDR1 MDHEN and CDR2 SYDVKM. The CDR3 covers 15 residues. CDR3 sequence reads: CASTRYQIRNTEAFF. The CDR3 DNA sequence: TGTGCCAGCACAAGGTATCAAATTCGGAACACTGAAGCTTTCTTT.

There are many counts of this clonotype. The rearrangement uses TRBV7-8 and TRBJ2-2, with a weak D call TRBD2 (5 bases). The germline CDR1 and CDR2 sequences are SGHVS and FQNEAQ. V lost 5 bases and J lost 0, with 10 bases in between. CDR3 length equals 15 residues. In DNA, the CDR3 is TGTGCCAGCAGCCCGCCGAGGGCGAACACCGGGGAGCTGTTTTTT. It encodes CASSPPRANTGELFF.